This T cell receptor (beta chain) comes out of a study of neurological immune-mediated disorders. Unsorted libraries were generated from 2 million PBMCs. These cells had been stored in RNAlater at -80 C. TCRdb reprocessed the 5' RACE reads via MiXCR and lists one record per CDR3 protein. The sample contains about 48,000 distinct CDR3 sequences, about 25% of which appear only once. The sample taken for sequencing was PBMCs. This sequence was found in a woman between 70 and 85 years old in good health.

This CDR3 reads CASSLPTGEWYGYTF. DNA for the CDR3: TGTGCCAGCAGCTTACCCACAGGGGAATGGTATGGCTACACCTTC. V and J are TRBV7-2 and TRBJ1-2, with 7 bases fitting TRBD1. CDR3 length: 15 amino acids. From germline, CDR1 is SGHTA and CDR2 FQGNSA. V was clipped by 2 bases and J by 5 bases; unmatched bases: 8.